Sequencing of this T cell receptor beta chain was carried out in a study of blood T cells in healthy people across ages. The study, taken as a whole, reports: As naive T cell percentage varied, TCR beta diversity correlated strongly with it.

Extraction yielded at least 5 micrograms of total RNA per sample. The second PCR ran roughly 7 to 11 cycles with a sample-barcoded 5' primer and J-beta primers. TCRdb fed the 5' RACE reads into MiXCR, producing one record per CDR3 protein. This sample carries about 680,000 distinct CDR3 sequences, approximately 49% of them seen once, and the ten largest clones take under 35%. The junction had 6 bases not matched to a gene; V was cut back by 5 bases and J by 5 bases. Per the germline V gene, CDR1 is SGHTA and CDR2 is FQGTGA. The CDR3 runs 14 residues. On this clonotype itself: Its target is unknown.

Sequencing was carried out using blood. This receptor was identified in a woman aged 55-70 years in good health. This chain links TRBV7-3 with TRBJ2-5; 9 nucleotides agree with TRBD1. The CDR3 loop is CASSKTGGRETQYF. As DNA, the CDR3 is TGTGCCAGCAGCAAAACAGGGGGCCGGGAGACCCAGTACTTC.